Sequencing of this T cell receptor (beta chain) was carried out in a study of OX40 agonist ivuxolimab in advanced cancers. Study-wide background: Patients achieving partial responses numbered three: one hepatocellular carcinoma case and two cutaneous melanoma cases.

Germline V gives CDR1 SGHTA, CDR2 FQGTGA. This CDR3 is 13 amino acids long. V was shortened by 5 bases and J by 5 bases, with 13 bases between the two germline ends. Clones were read by immunoSEQ multiplex PCR, and TCRdb kept only the in-frame ones, dropping some. This table has about 85,000 clones, about 86% appearing once. The rearrangement joins TRBV7-3 to TRBJ2-7; the D gene could be TRBD1 or TRBD2 (6 bases each). This material consisted of CD4+ or CD8+ T cells sorted from blood, taken in a trial of the OX40 agonist ivuxolimab. The source of this sequence is an adult with an advanced solid tumor such as melanoma, head and neck, liver or kidney cancer. CDR3 coding DNA: TGTGCCAGCAGCGGTGGAGGGGACAACGAGCAGTACTTC. Translated: CASSGGGDNEQYF.